The clone carrying this T cell receptor beta chain was found once. Its antigen remains unidentified. The data were produced by immunoSEQ multiplex PCR, yet TCRdb's version contains in-frame clones alone and is incomplete. This sample has about 140,000 clones, with approximately 80% found just once. The data originate from a study of cytotoxic CD8 clonotypes in ibrutinib-treated CLL. Study information: Investigators reported about 24 partial and 2 complete responses; after median roughly 65 months, approximately 15 patients remained remitted and about twelve progressed. The study recorded mean values of about 260,000 productive templates and approximately 90,000 productive rearrangements per sample.

Broader study findings: The study found public clonotypes uncommon, contracting or stable on treatment. Higher circulating CD8+ T-cell counts strongly accompanied higher baseline clonality, above age-matched healthy donors.

The input for sequencing was PBMCs, taken after 36 months of ibrutinib treatment. This receptor was identified in a human donor with chronic lymphocytic leukemia.

CDR3 amino acids: CASSILDYSNQPQHF. The CDR3 DNA reads TGTGCCAGTAGTATTTTGGATTATAGCAATCAGCCCCAGCATTTT. The V call is TRBV19, the J call TRBJ1-5; no clear D. The germline V and J ends were trimmed by 3 bases and 0 bases, with 9 bases remaining between them. The CDR3 is made up of 15 amino acids. CDR1 and CDR2 from the germline V gene are LNHDA and SQIVND (reference sequence).